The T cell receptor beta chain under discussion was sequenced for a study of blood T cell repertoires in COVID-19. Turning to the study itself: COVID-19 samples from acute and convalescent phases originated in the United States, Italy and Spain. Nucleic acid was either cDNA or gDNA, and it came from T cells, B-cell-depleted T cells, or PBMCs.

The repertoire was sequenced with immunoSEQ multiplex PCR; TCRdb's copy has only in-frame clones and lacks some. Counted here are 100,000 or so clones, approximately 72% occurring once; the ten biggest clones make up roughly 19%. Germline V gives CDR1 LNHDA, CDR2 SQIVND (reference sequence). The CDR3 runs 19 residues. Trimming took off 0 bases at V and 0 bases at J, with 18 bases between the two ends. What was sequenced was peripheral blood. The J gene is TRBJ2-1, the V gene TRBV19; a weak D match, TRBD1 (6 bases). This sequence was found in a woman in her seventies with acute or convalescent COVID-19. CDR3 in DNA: TGTGCCAGTAGTATAGACCGGATCACGACAGGTTACTCCTACAATGAGCAGTTCTTC. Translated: CASSIDRITTGYSYNEQFF.